These 25 T cell receptor beta chains share one sample of origin, sequenced in a study of blood T cells in healthy people across ages. The authors ran a second PCR of about 7 to 12 cycles using a sample-barcoded 5' primer and a J-beta primer mix. One entry per CDR3 protein results from TCRdb running MiXCR on the 5' RACE reads. This table has roughly 570,000 distinct CDR3 sequences, 27% appearing once. The sequenced sample was blood. These receptors all stem from a woman in her 70s in good health.

This clonotype has just a few counts. This sequence joins TRBV7-3 and TRBJ2-1, with D perhaps being TRBD1 or TRBD2 (6 bases each). The germline V and J ends were trimmed by 5 bases and 13 bases, with 12 bases remaining between them. Germline CDR1 and CDR2: SGHTA and FQGTGA. This CDR3 spans 11 amino acids. The CDR3 sequence is CASSTGGLQFF. The CDR3 coding sequence is TGTGCCAGCAGCACTGGGGGGCTTCAGTTCTTC.

The chain employs TRBV7-2 and TRBJ1-5; a possible D gene is TRBD1 (6 bases). The CDR3 is 15 amino acids. Germline CDR1 and CDR2: SGHTA and FQGNSA. V was pared by 0 bases and J by 8 bases, with 14 bases between. The CDR3 loop is CASSLALGAREPQHF. CDR3 DNA: TGTGCCAGCAGCTTAGCGCTGGGGGCCAGGGAGCCCCAGCATTTT.

This clonotype was picked up a small number of times. The chain is built from TRBV24-1 and TRBJ2-5; 16 nucleotides match TRBD2. The ends lost 9 bases at V and 7 bases at J; junction bases unmatched: 7. The CDR3 is 15 residues long. CDR1 and CDR2 from the germline V gene are KGHDR and SFDVKD. The CDR3 spells CATDSGTSGGGTQYF. CDR3 sequence (DNA): TGTGCCACCGACAGCGGGACTAGCGGGGGGGGGACCCAGTACTTC.

This clonotype has just a few counts. The chain employs TRBV5-1 and TRBJ2-3; D call uncertain. This CDR3 contains 12 residues. Trimming stripped 7 bases from V and 2 bases from J, with 8 bases between. Germline values: CDR1 SGHRS, CDR2 YFSETQ. This CDR3 reads CASRAITDTQYF. The CDR3 coding sequence is TGCGCCAGCCGGGCTATCACAGATACGCAGTATTTT.

This clonotype was counted ten times or more. The gene calls are TRBV15 and TRBJ2-1, with TRBD1 as a possible D gene (5 bases). The DNA matches TRBJ2-7 better at its end, which makes the J call doubtful. Germline V lookup: CDR1 LNHNV, CDR2 YYDKDF (reference sequence). The CDR3 has 14 residues. CDR3 sequence reads: CATSRDRQTYEQYF. The CDR3 nucleotides read TGTGCCACCAGCAGAGATAGACAGACCTACGAGCAGTACTTC.

V is TRBV7-3 and J is TRBJ2-5; D unclear. This CDR3 is built from 13 residues. CDR1 is SGHTA and CDR2 is FQGTGA in the germline V gene. V was shortened by 3 bases and J by 3 bases, with 8 bases between the two germline ends. CDR3 in amino acids: CASSFSVKETQYF. For the CDR3, the DNA is TGTGCCAGCAGCTTTTCAGTAAAAGAGACCCAGTACTTC.

This clonotype was counted a few times. The chain links TRBV3-1 to TRBJ1-1; D gene ambiguous. The V end was cut by 6 bases, the J end by 6 bases, with 17 bases between. In germline, CDR1 is LGHDT, CDR2 YNNKEL (reference sequence). CDR3 length equals 14 residues. CDR3 nucleotide sequence: TGTGCCAGCAGTCACCCCAGATTTTCTGCTGAAGCTTTCTTT. Amino acids: CASSHPRFSAEAFF.

The chain is built from TRBV20-1 and TRBJ2-5; no definite D call. There are 13 residues in the CDR3. Trimming shortened V by 4 bases and J by 5 bases, and 14 bases separated the two germline ends. Looked up from germline, CDR1 is DFQATT and CDR2 is SNEGSKA (reference sequence). The CDR3 DNA reads as TGCAGTGCTATAGACCCCAACGGGGAGACCCAGTACTTC. Its translation is CSAIDPNGETQYF.

The chain has TRBV18 and TRBJ1-5; D is undetermined. CDR3 length: 16 residues. CDR1 and CDR2 from the germline V gene are KGHSH and LQKENI. V was pared by 3 bases and J by 2 bases, with 14 bases between. This CDR3 is CASSPTGLGGNQPQHF. For the CDR3, the DNA is TGTGCCAGCTCACCTACGGGTTTGGGAGGCAATCAGCCCCAGCATTTT.

Note on this clonotype: A much more abundant neighbour one base away suggests this may be a read error. The V and J genes are TRBV7-3 and TRBJ1-2; a weak D match, TRBD1 (6 bases). Germline assignment: CDR1 SGHTA and CDR2 FQGTGA. This CDR3 has 13 amino acids. The CDR3 is CASSPGQIYGYAF. The CDR3 nucleotides are TGTGCCAGCAGCCCCGGACAGATCTATGGCTACGCCTTC.

This clonotype was seen only a few times. The chain links TRBV20-1 to TRBJ2-5; D ambiguous. Germline loops: CDR1 DFQATT, CDR2 SNEGSKA (reference sequence). CDR3 length equals 12 residues. Trimming took off 3 bases at V and 2 bases at J, with 7 bases between the two ends. The CDR3 nucleotides read TGCAGTGCTAGGCGAGCACAAGAGACCCAGTACTTC. Amino acids: CSARRAQETQYF.

The chain has TRBV20-1 and TRBJ1-5, with D perhaps matching TRBD1 (5 bases). This CDR3 is 15 amino acids long. Germline CDR1 DFQATT, CDR2 SNEGSKA (reference sequence). Deletions cut 5 bases from V and 0 bases from J, with 14 bases between. DNA for the CDR3: TGCAGTGCTCGCCTCTCGACAGATAGCAATCAGCCCCAGCATTTT. Its translation is CSARLSTDSNQPQHF.

The V and J genes are TRBV4-2 and TRBJ2-3; TRBD2 might be the D (5 bases). Trimming cost V 4 bases and J 4 bases, with 21 bases left between them. This CDR3 region has 17 residues. Germline CDR1 LGHNA, CDR2 YNFKEQ. CDR3 protein: CASSRPGGPAGADTQYF. The CDR3 DNA follows: TGTGCCAGCAGCCGCCCGGGTGGTCCGGCGGGTGCAGATACGCAGTATTTT.

The chain is built from TRBV20-1 and TRBJ1-2, with 7 bases lining up with TRBD1. V was clipped by 1 base and J by 4 bases; unmatched bases: 12. The CDR3 has 16 amino acids. Germline V gene sequence: CDR1 DFQATT, CDR2 SNEGSKA (reference sequence). Here the CDR3 reads CSARGGGDRAGYGYTF. The CDR3 coding sequence is TGCAGTGCTAGAGGGGGCGGAGACAGGGCGGGCTATGGCTACACCTTC.

V is TRBV5-1 and J is TRBJ2-1; 7 bases are shared with TRBD1. V trimming: 0 bases; J trimming: 9 bases; junction bases outside the gene matches: 12. Germline lookup yields CDR1 SGHRS and CDR2 YFSETQ. The CDR3 extends over 16 amino acids. The CDR3: CASSLATGPNGGEQFF. CDR3 DNA: TGCGCCAGCAGCTTGGCGACAGGGCCCAATGGGGGTGAGCAGTTCTTC.

The chain recombines TRBV29-1 with TRBJ2-3; TRBD2 is a possible D gene (5 bases). The CDR3 is made up of 15 amino acids. The germline V gene encodes CDR1 SQVTM and CDR2 ANQGSEA. The V end was cut by 2 bases, the J end by 2 bases, with 14 bases between. The CDR3 DNA reads as TGCAGCGTTGAAAATTGTCTAGCTATCACAGATACGCAGTATTTT. It specifies CSVENCLAITDTQYF.

The genes are TRBV4-2 and TRBJ2-3, with TRBD1 matching over 8 bases. V lost 2 bases, J lost 8 bases, and 12 bases stayed unmatched. The CDR3 loop spans 16 amino acids. Germline V gene data show CDR1 as LGHNA and CDR2 as YNFKEQ. DNA for the CDR3: TGTGCCAGCAGCCAACCAGGACAGGGATCCTCTGGTACGCAGTATTTT. It specifies CASSQPGQGSSGTQYF.

The chain couples TRBV7-2 to TRBJ1-4, with 9 bases that match TRBD1. The J segment lost 10 bases and the V segment lost 4 bases, leaving 10 bases of the junction unmatched. Germline V CDR1 and CDR2: SGHTA, FQGNSA. The CDR3 is 15 residues long. This chain's CDR3 is CASSSLQGAGGKLFF. The CDR3 DNA is TGTGCCAGCAGCTCCTTACAGGGGGCGGGAGGAAAACTGTTTTTT. The variable domain in full, with the rest retrieved from reference TRBV7-2 and TRBJ1-4, is GAGVSQSPSNKVTEKGKDVELRCDPISGHTALYWYRQSLGQGLEFLIYFQGNSAPDKSGLPSDRFSAERTGGSVSTLTIQRTQQEDSAVYLCASSSLQGAGGKLFFGSGTQLSVL.

This rearrangement joins TRBV11-2 to TRBJ2-5; TRBD2 is a possible D gene (5 bases). The CDR3 is made up of 15 amino acids. CDR1 is SGHAT and CDR2 is FQNNGV in the germline V gene. The V end lost 4 bases, the J end lost 4 bases, and 16 bases lay between the germline ends. The CDR3 DNA reads as TGTGCCAGCAGCTCGGCCCCAGACTACTCAGAGACCCAGTACTTC. The encoded protein is CASSSAPDYSETQYF. Full variable domain (rest looked up from reference TRBV11-2 and TRBJ2-5): EAGVAQSPRYKIIEKRQSVAFWCNPISGHATLYWYQQILGQGPKLLIQFQNNGVVDDSQLPKDRFSAERLKGVDSTLKIQPAKLEDSAVYLCASSSAPDYSETQYFGPGTRLLVL.

The chain joins TRBV4-1 to TRBJ2-2; perhaps TRBD1 as D (6 bases). CDR3 length: 17 residues. Germline V gene data show CDR1 as MGHRA and CDR2 as YSYEKL. V lost 1 base and J 1 base, leaving 13 bases between the germline ends. CDR3 sequence: CASSQVSDSLNTGELFF. The CDR3, as DNA: TGCGCCAGCAGCCAAGTATCGGACAGCTTGAACACCGGGGAGCTGTTTTTT.

This clonotype was seen a handful of times. This chain uses TRBV7-9 with TRBJ2-7; 9 bases are shared with TRBD1. After removal of 7 bases from V and 5 bases from J, the junction contained 12 bases not matched to a gene. The CDR3 length is 15 residues. CDR1 is SEHNR and CDR2 is FQNEAQ in the germline V gene (reference sequence). CDR3 DNA sequence: TGTGCCAGCAACCTAGAGGACAGGGGAGAGGACGAGCAGTACTTC. As protein: CASNLEDRGEDEQYF.

The chain recombines TRBV6-2 or TRBV6-3 with TRBJ2-1, with D unclear. V was cut by 2 bases and J by 0 bases, with 11 bases left in between. The CDR3 has 16 amino acids. Germline V lookup: CDR1 MNHEY, CDR2 SVGEGT. The CDR3 protein is CASSYAPHYSYNEQFF. CDR3 nucleotide sequence: TGTGCCAGCAGTTACGCGCCACATTACTCCTACAATGAGCAGTTCTTC.

This clonotype was observed a few times. The chain is built from TRBV6-5 and TRBJ2-2; D unresolved. V was clipped by 0 bases and J by 3 bases, with 8 bases between them. CDR1 MNHEY and CDR2 SVGAGI come from the germline V gene. CDR3 size: 15 residues. The CDR3, as DNA: TGTGCCAGCAGTTACTCGTACCAGTACACCGGGGAGCTGTTTTTT. Its protein is CASSYSYQYTGELFF.

This clonotype was detected a few times. The rearrangement uses TRBV4-3 and TRBJ1-2; D is possibly TRBD1 (6 bases). V lost 0 bases, J lost 4 bases, and 9 bases lay in between. Germline V gene sequence: CDR1 LGHNA, CDR2 YSLEER. The CDR3 is 14 amino acids. The CDR3 nucleotides read TGCGCCAGCAGCCAAGAAGGGGGAGCCTATGGCTACACCTTC. It encodes CASSQEGGAYGYTF.

This rearrangement joins TRBV24-1 to TRBJ2-1, with TRBD2 identical over 7 bases. This CDR3 spans 15 amino acids. The ends lost 3 bases at V and 4 bases at J; junction bases unmatched: 5. The germline V gene has CDR1 KGHDR and CDR2 SFDVKD. The CDR3 DNA reads TGTGCCACCAGTGATATAACTAGCGTGTACAATGAGCAGTTCTTC. It encodes CATSDITSVYNEQFF.